Below, 4 T cell receptor beta chains from the same sample are listed, as sequenced in a study of graft-versus-host responses after intestinal transplantation. Sequencing used immunoSEQ multiplex PCR; TCRdb keeps in-frame clones, though not all of them. The sample comprises over 80,000 clones, roughly 88% of which are singletons, and 1.4% to 1.5% rests with the top ten. The sample was PBMCs, taken 255 days after intestinal transplant. These receptors came from a human patient who received an intestinal transplant, so some T cells may come from the graft donor.

This rearrangement joins TRBV2 to TRBJ2-2, with D maybe TRBD1 (5 bases). The CDR3 has 15 amino acids. Germline V gene sequence: CDR1 SNHLY, CDR2 FYNNEI. V lost 7 bases and J 0 bases, leaving 12 bases between the germline ends. This CDR3 is CASKEQASNTGELFF. The CDR3 coding sequence is TGTGCCAGCAAGGAACAGGCTTCGAACACCGGGGAGCTGTTTTTT. The full variable domain, rest sourced from reference TRBV2 and TRBJ2-2, is EPEVTQTPSHQVTQMGQEVILRCVPISNHLYFYWYRQILGQKVEFLVSFYNNEISEKSEIFDDQFSVERPDGSNFTLKIRSTKLEDSAMYFCASKEQASNTGELFFGEGSRLTVL.

The V call is TRBV10-3, the J call TRBJ2-5; 10 bases map to TRBD1. The germline V gene has CDR1 ENHRY and CDR2 SYGVKD. CDR3 length: 15 amino acids. J gave up 3 bases and V 9 bases, and 10 bases lay outside the gene matches. For the CDR3, the DNA is TGTGCCATTTCCGGGACAGGGGACTTGAAAGAGACCCAGTACTTC. Translated, it gives CAISGTGDLKETQYF.

The V call is TRBV28, the J call TRBJ2-7; unclear D gene. Trimming shortened V by 2 bases and J by 5 bases, and 7 bases separated the two germline ends. The CDR3 is made up of 12 amino acids. The V gene's germline CDR1 is MDHEN and CDR2 SYDVKM. The CDR3 here is CASSLTYNEQYF. Written as DNA, the CDR3 is TGTGCCAGCAGTTTAACGTATAACGAGCAGTACTTC.

The J gene is TRBJ1-1, the V gene TRBV4-1; D not certain. Looked up from germline, CDR1 is MGHRA and CDR2 is YSYEKL. CDR3 length equals 18 residues. V dropped 4 bases and J dropped 1 base, with 22 bases sitting between them. CDR3 DNA sequence: TGCGCCAGCAGCCTACTCTCGGCCGGGTCAGGCAAGAACACTGAAGCTTTCTTT. As protein: CASSLLSAGSGKNTEAFF.